This passage covers 26 T cell receptor beta chains from one sample sequenced in a study of blood T cells in healthy people across ages. Through a sample-barcoded 5' primer and a J-beta primer mix, a second PCR was run for roughly 7 to 11 cycles. Using its own MiXCR run on the 5' RACE reads, TCRdb lists one record per CDR3 protein. The repertoire holds about 640,000 distinct CDR3 sequences, with 58% as singletons. Sequences were obtained from blood. The source is a man in his 60s in good health.

This clonotype was counted a few times. V and J are TRBV10-2 and TRBJ2-1; 8 nucleotides align to TRBD2. Losses at the gene ends were 5 bases for V and 5 bases for J; bases not matched to a gene: 5. Germline V gives CDR1 WSHSY, CDR2 SAAADI. The CDR3 loop spans 14 amino acids. CDR3 amino acids: CASSQRGFHNEQFF. DNA for the CDR3: TGCGCCAGCAGTCAGCGGGGGTTCCACAATGAGCAGTTCTTC.

The rearrangement uses TRBV27 and TRBJ2-1; the match to TRBD1 covers 11 bases. CDR3 length equals 15 residues. With V trimmed by 7 bases and J by 4 bases, 6 bases remained unmatched. Looked up from germline, CDR1 is MNHEY and CDR2 is SMNVEV (reference sequence). The CDR3 loop reads CASTVGTGGYNEQFF. The CDR3 bases are TGTGCCAGCACCGTCGGGACAGGGGGTTACAATGAGCAGTTCTTC.

The chain has TRBV20-1 and TRBJ2-3; possibly TRBD1 for D (6 bases). CDR1 DFQATT and CDR2 SNEGSKA come from the germline V gene (reference sequence). The CDR3 contains 13 residues. Trimming took 5 bases from V and 6 from J, leaving 15 bases between them. Here the CDR3 reads CSAPGTGWDTQYF. CDR3 coding DNA: TGCAGTGCTCCAGGCACAGGGTGGGATACGCAGTATTTT.

With regard to this clonotype: Relative to the germline gene, one junction end is altered; a read error may explain this. The chain joins TRBV7-2 to TRBJ2-5, with TRBD2 identical over 8 bases. The J call is doubtful: the DNA matches TRBJ2-7 better. CDR3 length: 15 residues. Germline loops: CDR1 SGHTA, CDR2 FQGNSA. The CDR3 sequence is CASGLGSGGSYEQYF. Here the CDR3 DNA reads TGTGCCAGCGGCTTAGGGAGCGGGGGTAGCTACGAGCAGTACTTC.

The sample holds one count of this clonotype. This rearrangement joins TRBV29-1 to TRBJ2-3; no definite D call. Germline-derived CDR1 and CDR2 are SQVTM and ANQGSEA. The CDR3 spans 12 residues. With 7 bases removed from V and 4 bases from J, the gap between germline ends came to 12 bases. The CDR3 DNA sequence: TGCAGCGCCCCCGCAGCCCCAGATACGCAGTATTTT. As protein: CSAPAAPDTQYF.

The chain uses TRBV27 and TRBJ2-5; tentatively, D is TRBD1 (6 bases). Germline values: CDR1 MNHEY, CDR2 SMNVEV (reference sequence). The CDR3 runs to 15 residues. V gave up 6 bases and J gave up 7 bases, with 21 bases separating them. CDR3 amino acids: CASRPLAGRGGTQYF. The CDR3 DNA is TGTGCCAGCAGACCCTTGGCAGGGCGAGGGGGGACCCAGTACTTC.

There are a few counts of this clonotype. The chain recombines TRBV18 with TRBJ2-1, with 9 bases fitting TRBD1. Germline V gene data show CDR1 as KGHSH and CDR2 as LQKENI. The CDR3 contains 15 residues. The trim removed 3 bases at V and 6 bases at J, leaving 6 bases unmatched. The CDR3 is CASSPGQGVFNEQFF. The CDR3 DNA follows: TGTGCCAGCTCACCGGGACAGGGCGTGTTCAATGAGCAGTTCTTC.

The chain carries TRBV4-1 and TRBJ2-1; D unresolved. The germline CDR1 and CDR2 sequences are MGHRA and YSYEKL. V was cut by 5 bases and J by 2 bases, with 13 bases left in between. CDR3 length: 15 amino acids. CDR3 coding DNA: TGCGCCAGCAGCGGTGGTAGCCCTGCCTACAATGAGCAGTTCTTC. Protein sequence: CASSGGSPAYNEQFF.

This chain links TRBV5-1 with TRBJ2-7, with D possibly being TRBD1 (6 bases). The CDR3 is 12 residues long. V dropped 0 bases and J dropped 6 bases, with 7 bases sitting between them. Looked up from germline, CDR1 is SGHRS and CDR2 is YFSETQ. Here the CDR3 DNA reads TGCGCCAGCAGCTTGGAGGGGGTCGAGCAGTACTTC. Translation gives CASSLEGVEQYF.

The chain uses TRBV20-1 and TRBJ2-3; D might be TRBD2 (5 bases). Germline V lookup: CDR1 DFQATT, CDR2 SNEGSKA (reference sequence). This CDR3 has 13 amino acids. V was pared by 3 bases and J by 6 bases, with 13 bases between. The CDR3 nucleotides read TGCAGTGCTAGGAGCCTAGCAAGTGATACGCAGTATTTT. This encodes CSARSLASDTQYF.

The genes are TRBV5-1 and TRBJ2-5, with TRBD1 matching 10 bases. The CDR3 has 19 residues. J gave up 2 bases and V 3 bases, and 16 bases lay outside the gene matches. CDR1 SGHRS and CDR2 YFSETQ come from the germline V gene. Here the CDR3 reads CASSSRWGQGKVSQETQYF. CDR3 in DNA: TGCGCCAGCAGCTCGCGGTGGGGACAGGGGAAGGTGTCGCAAGAGACCCAGTACTTC. Full variable domain (missing parts from reference TRBV5-1 and TRBJ2-5): KAGVTQTPRYLIKTRGQQVTLSCSPISGHRSVSWYQQTPGQGLQFLFEYFSETQRNKGNFPGRFSGRQFSNSRSEMNVSTLELGDSALYLCASSSRWGQGKVSQETQYFGPGTRLLVL.

This clonotype has a handful of counts. V usage is TRBV7-7 and J usage is TRBJ2-1, with 11 bases fitting TRBD1. The germline gives CDR1 SSHAT, CDR2 FNYEAQ (reference sequence). The CDR3 runs to 15 residues. The J segment lost 7 bases and the V segment lost 5 bases, leaving 7 bases of the junction unmatched. Here the CDR3 DNA reads TGTGCCAGCAGCCCGGACAGGGGGCGACTAAATGAGCAGTTCTTC. It specifies CASSPDRGRLNEQFF.

This clonotype was observed a few times. The chain employs TRBV29-1 and TRBJ2-1; the match to TRBD1 covers 7 bases. Germline-derived CDR1 and CDR2 are SQVTM and ANQGSEA. Trimming took 6 bases from V and 9 from J; bases not matched to a gene: 8. This CDR3 contains 12 residues. CDR3 bases: TGCAGCGTAGGACAGGTCACTGGTGAGCAGTTCTTC. It codes for CSVGQVTGEQFF.

The table lists this clonotype with many counts. The chain uses TRBV12-3 or TRBV12-4 and TRBJ2-3; 15 nucleotides align to TRBD2. V gave up 2 bases and J gave up 0 bases; unmatched junction bases: 18. The CDR3 has 23 residues. The CDR3 loop reads CASSLSLYMSGLAGGLSTDTQYF. In DNA, the CDR3 is TGTGCCAGCAGTTTATCCCTCTACATGTCGGGACTAGCGGGGGGTCTTAGCACAGATACGCAGTATTTT.

The V gene is TRBV6-2 or TRBV6-3, the J gene TRBJ2-2; 7 nucleotides align to TRBD2. This CDR3 comprises 16 residues. J lost 1 base, V lost 3 bases, and 5 bases had no gene match. Germline CDR1 is MNHEY and CDR2 is SVGEGT. DNA of the CDR3: TGTGCCAGCAGTTATTCGCGGACTAGGAACACCGGGGAGCTGTTTTTT. It encodes CASSYSRTRNTGELFF.

The gene calls are TRBV20-1 and TRBJ2-3; 8 bases line up with TRBD2. Losses at the gene ends were 6 bases for V and 4 bases for J; bases not matched to a gene: 12. Germline CDR1 reads DFQATT; CDR2 reads SNEGSKA (reference sequence). This CDR3 contains 15 residues. CDR3 sequence reads: CSAPRRGGPSDTQYF. Written as DNA, the CDR3 is TGCAGTGCCCCAAGACGGGGGGGCCCCTCAGATACGCAGTATTTT.

Note on this clonotype: One junction end does not reproduce the germline sequence, and a read error may be involved. The chain has TRBV11-2 and TRBJ2-2; D is undetermined. The CDR3 runs 12 residues. Germline V CDR1 and CDR2: SGHAT, FQNNGV. This CDR3 is CASSLDTWELFF. The CDR3 region has the DNA TGTGCCAGCAGCCTAGACACCTGGGAGCTGTTTTTT.

The CDR3 here is CSARGDQPQHF. The CDR3 region has the DNA TGCAGTGCCAGGGGTGATCAGCCCCAGCATTTT. This chain connects TRBV20-1 to TRBJ1-5; TRBD1 is a possible D gene (6 bases). CDR1 and CDR2 from the germline V gene are DFQATT and SNEGSKA (reference sequence). The CDR3 loop spans 11 amino acids. V was clipped by 6 bases and J by 5 bases, with 8 bases between them.

This clonotype was found a few times. The V and J genes are TRBV18 and TRBJ2-1; tentatively, D is TRBD1 (5 bases). The germline V gene encodes CDR1 KGHSH and CDR2 LQKENI. This CDR3 is 15 amino acids long. Trimming stripped 4 bases from V and 7 bases from J, with 17 bases between. CDR3 residues: CASSQSQGSGNEQFF. The CDR3 DNA follows: TGTGCCAGCTCACAAAGCCAGGGCTCCGGGAATGAGCAGTTCTTC.

In this sample, this clonotype turned up once. The rearrangement joins TRBV20-1 to TRBJ2-5; a possible D gene is TRBD1 (5 bases). Germline V lookup: CDR1 DFQATT, CDR2 SNEGSKA (reference sequence). This CDR3 region has 13 residues. V shed 6 bases and J shed 4 bases, with 15 bases lying between them. The CDR3 bases are TGCAGTGCCCCTGGCCAGGGTGGAGAGACCCAGTACTTC. It yields the protein CSAPGQGGETQYF.

The chain carries TRBV4-1 and TRBJ2-5, with D maybe TRBD1 (5 bases). This CDR3 comprises 13 residues. Germline lookup yields CDR1 MGHRA and CDR2 YSYEKL. The V gene lost 4 bases and the J gene lost 5 bases, with 11 bases spanning the gap. The CDR3 here is CASSPMQGETQYF. The CDR3, as DNA: TGCGCCAGCAGCCCCATGCAGGGTGAGACCCAGTACTTC.

This chain uses TRBV7-2 with TRBJ1-1, with TRBD1 matching over 11 bases. J lost 5 bases, V lost 5 bases, and 7 bases had no gene match. CDR1 is SGHTA, CDR2 FQGNSA, per germline. The CDR3 length is 15 residues. The CDR3 loop reads CASSDRTGGTTEAFF. CDR3 in DNA: TGTGCCAGCAGCGACCGGACAGGGGGCACGACTGAAGCTTTCTTT.

A few counts support this clonotype. The chain uses TRBV9 and TRBJ2-5, with D possibly being TRBD1 (6 bases). Trimming shortened V by 0 bases and J by 0 bases, and 9 bases separated the two germline ends. The CDR3 is 15 residues long. Germline V gene sequence: CDR1 SGDLS, CDR2 YYNGEE. CDR3 in amino acids: CASSVAQGYQETQYF. DNA of the CDR3: TGTGCCAGCAGCGTAGCTCAGGGGTACCAAGAGACCCAGTACTTC. The variable domain in full, with the rest retrieved from reference TRBV9 and TRBJ2-5, is DSGVTQTPKHLITATGQRVTLRCSPRSGDLSVYWYQQSLDQGLQFLIQYYNGEERAKGNILERFSAQQFPDLHSELNLSSLELGDSALYFCASSVAQGYQETQYFGPGTRLLVL.

The chain carries TRBV12-3 or TRBV12-4 and TRBJ2-1; D is unresolved. The germline V and J ends were trimmed by 4 bases and 0 bases, with 10 bases remaining between them. There are 15 residues in the CDR3. CDR3 DNA sequence: TGTGCCAGCAGTTCGATCGTGCGCTCCTACAATGAGCAGTTCTTC. Its translation is CASSSIVRSYNEQFF.

Remarks on this clonotype: This may be a read error: a much more frequent sequence differs by one nucleotide. The genes are TRBV5-6 and TRBJ2-5; D gene ambiguous. The CDR3 is made up of 15 amino acids. Germline assignment: CDR1 SGHDT and CDR2 YYEEEE. The V end was cut by 3 bases, the J end by 1 base, with 13 bases between. CDR3 protein: CASSWYGVPQETQYF. For the CDR3, the DNA is TGTGCCAGCAGCTGGTATGGGGTACCCCAAGAGACCCAGTACTTC.

This chain joins TRBV5-5 and TRBJ2-5; TRBD2 agrees at 8 bases. CDR3 size: 15 residues. Germline CDR1 and CDR2: SGHKS and YYEKEE (reference sequence). V lost 7 bases and J lost 0; bases outside the gene matches: 8. The CDR3 sequence is CASASGGTYQETQYF. Here the CDR3 DNA reads TGTGCCAGCGCCAGCGGGGGCACGTACCAAGAGACCCAGTACTTC.